These T cell receptor beta chains were read from a single sample in a study of CD8 T cells in cerebrospinal fluid in Alzheimer's disease. TCRdb processed the 10x single-cell sequencing reads again and assigns one entry to each CDR3 protein, with no DNA. The sample has over 450 distinct CDR3 sequences; the top ten hold roughly 39%. Sequenced sample: cerebrospinal fluid. The receptors were sampled from a human donor with Parkinson's disease. Both conserved end residues are part of each CDR3. Size is stated for part of the rows, as once, few or many counts, or as a class when the clone is expanded.

j_call: TRBJ1-5; clone_size: medium-sized; v_call: TRBV19; cdr3_aa: CASSIPLQPQHF
j_call: TRBJ2-1; clone_size: hyperexpanded; v_call: TRBV11-2; cdr3_aa: CASRVGPNEQFF
j_call: TRBJ2-2; clone_size: medium-sized; v_call: TRBV6-5; cdr3_aa: CASSLTRTANTGELFF
j_call: TRBJ1-6; clone_size: medium-sized; v_call: TRBV6-5; cdr3_aa: CASSYILASRVSPLHF
j_call: TRBJ2-1; clone_size: .; v_call: TRBV5-1; cdr3_aa: CASSSGEGGPYNEQFF
j_call: TRBJ2-3; clone_size: medium-sized; v_call: TRBV5-6; cdr3_aa: CASSLGTGVRTDTQYF
j_call: TRBJ2-6; clone_size: medium-sized; v_call: TRBV7-2; cdr3_aa: CASSRDSGANVLTF
j_call: TRBJ1-1; clone_size: large; v_call: TRBV7-9; cdr3_aa: CASRFGTLTEAFF